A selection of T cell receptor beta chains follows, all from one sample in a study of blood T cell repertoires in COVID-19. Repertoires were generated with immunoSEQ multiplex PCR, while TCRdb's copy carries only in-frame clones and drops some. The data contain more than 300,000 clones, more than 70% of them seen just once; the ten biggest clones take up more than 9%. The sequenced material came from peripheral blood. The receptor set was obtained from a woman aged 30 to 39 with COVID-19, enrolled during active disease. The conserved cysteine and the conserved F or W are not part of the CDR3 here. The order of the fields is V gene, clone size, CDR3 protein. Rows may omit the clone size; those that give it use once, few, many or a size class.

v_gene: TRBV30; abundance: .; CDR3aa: AWSEGGVNSPLH
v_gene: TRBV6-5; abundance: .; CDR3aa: ASSSVHRGVEAF
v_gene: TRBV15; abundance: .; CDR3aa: ATSNQGKQETQY
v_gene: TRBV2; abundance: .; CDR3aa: AGGQAATGELF
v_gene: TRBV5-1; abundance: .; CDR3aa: ASSSLKGQDDYGYT
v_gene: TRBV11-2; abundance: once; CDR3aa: ASSLVGVGIYGYT
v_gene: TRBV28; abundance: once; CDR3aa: ASSLSGTSGRALEQF
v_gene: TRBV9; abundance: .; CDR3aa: ASSVDPGSNSPLH
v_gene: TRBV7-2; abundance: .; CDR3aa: ASSLGVGGTEAF
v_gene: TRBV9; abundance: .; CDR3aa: ASSVGMGLAGEAEQY